What follows is one T cell receptor (beta chain) and its context. Antigen specificity is unknown. This sample stems from a study of cytomegalovirus exposure and HLA in healthy donors. Study results and limitations: Rare TCR sequences dominated, though some public TCRs recurred in many donors. Sequencing likely generated an artifact that appeared as a cluster of highly shared sequence variants.

Germline CDR1 reads SGHVS; CDR2 reads FNYEAQ. There are 18 residues in the CDR3. V dropped 1 base and J dropped 0; count of bases not matched to a gene: 6. Primers: 60 Vbeta forward and 13 Jbeta reverse. As handled by the study authors: Later work found 74 million or so unique TCR beta chains, with 9.5 million to 11 million shared. Produced via immunoSEQ multiplex PCR; TCRdb's table is partial and in-frame only. The DNA gave D and trimming, while V, J and clone size come from that table. The sample has around 41,000 clones; 60% to 75% are singletons. The chain combines TRBV7-6 with TRBJ2-2; 9 bases are a match to TRBD2. The sequence was obtained from a man in his forties or fifties in good health and CMV-seronegative. Sequencing input: PBMCs. CDR3: CASSLVAGGPANTGELFF. The CDR3 DNA reads TGTGCCAGCAGCTTAGTTGCGGGGGGGCCGGCGAACACCGGGGAGCTGTTTTTT.